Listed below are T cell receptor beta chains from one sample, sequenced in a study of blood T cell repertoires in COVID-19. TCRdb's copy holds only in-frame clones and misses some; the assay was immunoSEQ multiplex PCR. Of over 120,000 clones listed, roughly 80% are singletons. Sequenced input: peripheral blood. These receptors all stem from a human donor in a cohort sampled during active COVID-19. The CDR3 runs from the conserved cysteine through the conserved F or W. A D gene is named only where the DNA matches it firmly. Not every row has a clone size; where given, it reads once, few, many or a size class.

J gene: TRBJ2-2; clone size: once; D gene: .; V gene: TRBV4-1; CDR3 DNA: TGCGCCAGCAGCCAACGGGTAACCGGGGAGCTGTTTTTT; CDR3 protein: CASSQRVTGELFF
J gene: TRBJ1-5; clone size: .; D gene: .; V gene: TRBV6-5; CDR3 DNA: TGTGCCAGCAGTTCACAGGGTCGGGGCAATCAGCCCCAGCATTTT; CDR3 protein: CASSSQGRGNQPQHF
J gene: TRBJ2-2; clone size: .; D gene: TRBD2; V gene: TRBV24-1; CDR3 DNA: TGTGCCACCAGTGATGCCGGGACTAGCGGGAGGTTCGCCGGGGAGCTGTTTTTT; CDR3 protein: CATSDAGTSGRFAGELFF
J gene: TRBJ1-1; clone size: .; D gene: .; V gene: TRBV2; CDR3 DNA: TGTGCCAGCAATGCCGGTATGAACACTGAAGCTTTCTTT; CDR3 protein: CASNAGMNTEAFF
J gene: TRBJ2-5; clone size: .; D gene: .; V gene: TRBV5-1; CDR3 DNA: TGCGCCAGCAGCTTGGACAGACAAGAGACCCAGTACTTC; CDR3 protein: CASSLDRQETQYF
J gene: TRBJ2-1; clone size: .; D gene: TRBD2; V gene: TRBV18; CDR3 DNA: TGTGCCAGCTCACGAACTAGCGGGAACTTTGTCGATGAGCAGTTCTTC; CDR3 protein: CASSRTSGNFVDEQFF
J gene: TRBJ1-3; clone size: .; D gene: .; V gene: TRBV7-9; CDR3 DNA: TGTGCCAGCAGCTTCGGGGGGGCTGGAAACACCATATATTTT; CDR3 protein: CASSFGGAGNTIYF
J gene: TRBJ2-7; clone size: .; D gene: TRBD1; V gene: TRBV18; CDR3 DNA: TGTGCCAGCTCACCTACCCGGGACAGCGCCTACGAGCAGTACTTC; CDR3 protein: CASSPTRDSAYEQYF
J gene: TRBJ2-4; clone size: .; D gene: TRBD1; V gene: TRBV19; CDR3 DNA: TGTGCCAGTAGCGACTCGACAGGGGGCGTTGCCAAAAACATTCAGTACTTC; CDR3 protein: CASSDSTGGVAKNIQYF
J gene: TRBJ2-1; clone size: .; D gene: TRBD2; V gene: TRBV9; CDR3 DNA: TGTGCCAGCAGCGTCACTAGCGGGGGGGCCGGTGAGCAGTTCTTC; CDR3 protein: CASSVTSGGAGEQFF
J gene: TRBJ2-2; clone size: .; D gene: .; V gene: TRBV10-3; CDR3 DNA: TGTGCCATCAGTGAAAGGCAGGGCGGCACCGGGGAGCTGTTTTTT; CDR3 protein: CAISERQGGTGELFF
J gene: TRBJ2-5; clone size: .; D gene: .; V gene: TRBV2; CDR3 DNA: TGTGCCAGCAGTGACTTCGCGCCGGAGACCCAGTACTTC; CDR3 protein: CASSDFAPETQYF
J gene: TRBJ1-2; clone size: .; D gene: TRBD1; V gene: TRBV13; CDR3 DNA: TGTGCCAGCAGCCCGAGGACAGACAGGGACTATGGCTACACCTTC; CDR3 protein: CASSPRTDRDYGYTF
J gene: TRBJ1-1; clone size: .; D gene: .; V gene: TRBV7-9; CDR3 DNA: TGTGCCAGCAGCCCACAGGCGGAGAAGACTGAAGCTTTCTTT; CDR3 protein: CASSPQAEKTEAFF
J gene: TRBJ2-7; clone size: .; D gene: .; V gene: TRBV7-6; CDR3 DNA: TGTGCCAGCAGCTCAAAACAGGGTGGGGAGCAGTACTTC; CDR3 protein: CASSSKQGGEQYF
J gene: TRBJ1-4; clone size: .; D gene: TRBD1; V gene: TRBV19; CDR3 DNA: TGTGCCAGTAGTATACAGGGGGCCGGGCGTGAAAAACTGTTTTTT; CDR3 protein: CASSIQGAGREKLFF
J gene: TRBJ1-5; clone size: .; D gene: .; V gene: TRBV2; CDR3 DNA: TGTGCCAGCAGTGAATGGGGGGGCGATCAGCCCCAGCATTTT; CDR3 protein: CASSEWGGDQPQHF
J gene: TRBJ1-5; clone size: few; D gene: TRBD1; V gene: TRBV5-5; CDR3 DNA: TGTGCCAGCAGCTTGGACAGGGGTGATCAGCCCCAGCATTTT; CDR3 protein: CASSLDRGDQPQHF
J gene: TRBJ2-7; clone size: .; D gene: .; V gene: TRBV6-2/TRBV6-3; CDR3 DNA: TGTGCCAGCAGTTACCCCCCGGTAACCTACGAGCAGTACTTC; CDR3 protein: CASSYPPVTYEQYF
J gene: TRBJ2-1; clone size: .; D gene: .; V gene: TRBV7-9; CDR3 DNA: TGTGCCAGCAGCCCTCAAATTGGGGCATGGGAGCAGTTCTTC; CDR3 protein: CASSPQIGAWEQFF
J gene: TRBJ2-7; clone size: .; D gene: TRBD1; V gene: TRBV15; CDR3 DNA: TGTGCCACCGCGACAGGGAGACGACCCTACGAGCAGTACTTC; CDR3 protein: CATATGRRPYEQYF
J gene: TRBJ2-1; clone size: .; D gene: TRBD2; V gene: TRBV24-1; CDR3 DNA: TGTGCCACCCGGGGGCGGGGGGCCTACAATGAGCAGTTCTTC; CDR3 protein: CATRGRGAYNEQFF
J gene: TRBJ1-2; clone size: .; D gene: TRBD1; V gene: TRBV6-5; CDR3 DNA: TGTGCCAGCAGTCCGGAGGGGACAGGGGAGAGTGGCTACACCTTC; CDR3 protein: CASSPEGTGESGYTF
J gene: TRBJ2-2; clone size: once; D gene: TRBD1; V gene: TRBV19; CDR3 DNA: TGTGCCGGGAGACAGGGGTCTTCCACCGGGGAGCTGTTTTTT; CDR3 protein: CAGRQGSSTGELFF
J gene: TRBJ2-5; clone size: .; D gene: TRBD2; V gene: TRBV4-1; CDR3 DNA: TGCGCCAGCAGCCAAGATCCGGGCGCGGGAGGAGAGACCCAGTACTTC; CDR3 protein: CASSQDPGAGGETQYF
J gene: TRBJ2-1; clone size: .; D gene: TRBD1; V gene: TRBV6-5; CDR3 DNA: TGTGCCAGCAGTCACACCGGAACAGGGGGCCATGAGCAGTTCTTC; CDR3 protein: CASSHTGTGGHEQFF
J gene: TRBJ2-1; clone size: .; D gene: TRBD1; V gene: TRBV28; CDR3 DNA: TGTGCCAGCAGTCCCTTGACAGGGGTGGCCGGTGAGCAGTTCTTC; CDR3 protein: CASSPLTGVAGEQFF
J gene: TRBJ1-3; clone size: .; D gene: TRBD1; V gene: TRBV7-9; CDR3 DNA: TGTGCCAGCAGCTCCAGGACAGGGGCTGGAAACACCATATATTTT; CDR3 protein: CASSSRTGAGNTIYF
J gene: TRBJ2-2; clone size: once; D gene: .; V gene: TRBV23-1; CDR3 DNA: TGCGCCAGCAGTCAATCGCCTCGGGGGGGACAGTCGAACACCGGGGAGCTGTTTTTT; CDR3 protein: CASSQSPRGGQSNTGELFF
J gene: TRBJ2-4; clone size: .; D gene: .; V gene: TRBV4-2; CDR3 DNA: TGTGCCAGCAGCCAAGCCAGGGTGCTCGGCTCTCTAGCCAAAAACATTCAGTACTTC; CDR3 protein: CASSQARVLGSLAKNIQYF
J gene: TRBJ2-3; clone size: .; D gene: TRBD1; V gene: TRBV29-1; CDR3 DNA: TGCAGCGTTGAGGACAGGGTTACGGGGAGCACAGATACGCAGTATTTT; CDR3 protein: CSVEDRVTGSTDTQYF
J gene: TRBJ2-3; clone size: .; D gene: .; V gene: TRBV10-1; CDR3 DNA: TGCGCCAGCAGTGATGCGGGCCTGCTCACAGATACGCAGTATTTT; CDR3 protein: CASSDAGLLTDTQYF
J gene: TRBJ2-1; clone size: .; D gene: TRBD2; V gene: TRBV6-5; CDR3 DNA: TGTGCCAGCAGTTGGGGACTAGCGAGTAACTATGAGCAGTTCTTC; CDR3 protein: CASSWGLASNYEQFF
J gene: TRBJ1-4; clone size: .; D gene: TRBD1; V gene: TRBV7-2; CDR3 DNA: TGTGCCAGCAGCTCGGACAGGGAGGGGGATGAAAAACTGTTTTTT; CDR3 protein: CASSSDREGDEKLFF
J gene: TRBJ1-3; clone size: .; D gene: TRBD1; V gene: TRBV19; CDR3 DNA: TGTGCCAGTAGTTCCCGGGACAGGGGGCGAGAAAACACCATATATTTT; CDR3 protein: CASSSRDRGRENTIYF
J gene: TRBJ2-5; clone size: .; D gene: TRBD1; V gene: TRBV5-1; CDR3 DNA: TGCGCCAGCAGCTTGGACAGGGGGCAGCAAGAGACCCAGTACTTC; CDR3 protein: CASSLDRGQQETQYF
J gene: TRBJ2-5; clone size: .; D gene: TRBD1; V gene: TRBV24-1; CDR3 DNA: TGTGCCACCAGTGACCCTGGACAGGAACAAGAGACCCAGTACTTC; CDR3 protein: CATSDPGQEQETQYF
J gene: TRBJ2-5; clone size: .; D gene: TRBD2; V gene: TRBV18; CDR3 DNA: TGTGCCAGCTCACCAGTGGACATCCGGCGGGAGGGAGAGACCCAGTACTTC; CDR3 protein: CASSPVDIRREGETQYF
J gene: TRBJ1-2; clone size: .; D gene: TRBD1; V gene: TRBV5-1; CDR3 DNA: TGCGCCAGCAGCTTGGCCGGGACAGGGGGAGCTAACTATGGCTACACCTTC; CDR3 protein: CASSLAGTGGANYGYTF
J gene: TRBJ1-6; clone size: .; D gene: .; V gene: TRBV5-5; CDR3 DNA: TGTGCCAGCAGCCAAGCAGGGTTATCTCATTCACCCCTCCACTTT; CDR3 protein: CASSQAGLSHSPLHF
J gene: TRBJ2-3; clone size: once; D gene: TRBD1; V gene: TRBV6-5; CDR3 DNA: TGTGCCAGCCGGGACAGGGAGGGGGGCACAGATACGCAGTATTTT; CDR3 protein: CASRDREGGTDTQYF
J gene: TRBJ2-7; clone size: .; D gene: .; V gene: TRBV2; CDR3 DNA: TGTGCCAGCAGCCGGCTCGGCAGGTCCTACGAGCAGTACTTC; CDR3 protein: CASSRLGRSYEQYF
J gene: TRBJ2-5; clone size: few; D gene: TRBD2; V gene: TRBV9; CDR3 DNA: TGTGCCAGCAGCTCCCGACTAGCGGGGGGCCTAGAGACCCAGTACTTC; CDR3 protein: CASSSRLAGGLETQYF
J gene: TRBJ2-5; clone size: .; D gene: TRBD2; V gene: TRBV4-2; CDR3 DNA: TGTGCCAGCAGCCAAGTAACTAGCGGGAGGGAGGAGACCCAGTACTTC; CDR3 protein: CASSQVTSGREETQYF
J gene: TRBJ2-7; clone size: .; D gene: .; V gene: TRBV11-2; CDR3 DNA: TGTGCCAGCAGCTCAATACAGGGTTCCTCCTACGAGCAGTACTTC; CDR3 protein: CASSSIQGSSYEQYF
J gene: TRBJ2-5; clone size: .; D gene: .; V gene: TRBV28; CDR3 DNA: TGTGCCAGCACCTTGGGGGACAATAAACAAGAGACCCAGTACTTC; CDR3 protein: CASTLGDNKQETQYF
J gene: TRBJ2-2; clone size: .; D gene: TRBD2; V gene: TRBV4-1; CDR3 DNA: TGCGCCAGCAAGGGACTAGCGGTCGACACCGGGGAGCTGTTTTTT; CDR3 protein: CASKGLAVDTGELFF
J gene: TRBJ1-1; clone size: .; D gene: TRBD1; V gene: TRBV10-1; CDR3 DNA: TGCGCCAGCAGCGTCACCAGGGGGTGGTTCTACACTGAAGCTTTCTTT; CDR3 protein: CASSVTRGWFYTEAFF
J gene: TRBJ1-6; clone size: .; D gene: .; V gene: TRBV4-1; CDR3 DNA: TGCGCCAGCAGCCAAGATCATAATCAGGAGGGATCACCCCTCCACTTT; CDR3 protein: CASSQDHNQEGSPLHF
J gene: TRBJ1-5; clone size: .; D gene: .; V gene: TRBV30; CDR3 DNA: TGTGCCTGGAGTCATCGAGGTAATCAGCCCCAGCATTTT; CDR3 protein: CAWSHRGNQPQHF
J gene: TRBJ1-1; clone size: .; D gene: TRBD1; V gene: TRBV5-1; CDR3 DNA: TGCGCCAGCAGCCAGACAGGGGTTGGGAACACTGAAGCTTTCTTT; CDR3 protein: CASSQTGVGNTEAFF
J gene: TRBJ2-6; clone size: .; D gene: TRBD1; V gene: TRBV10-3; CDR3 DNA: TGTGCCATCAGGGCCCCAGGGGGCTCTGGGGCCAACGTCCTGACTTTC; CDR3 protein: CAIRAPGGSGANVLTF
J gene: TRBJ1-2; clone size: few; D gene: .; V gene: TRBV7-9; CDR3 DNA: TGTGCCAGCAGCTTAGGGGCAGGCGACGGCTATGGCTACACCTTC; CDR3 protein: CASSLGAGDGYGYTF
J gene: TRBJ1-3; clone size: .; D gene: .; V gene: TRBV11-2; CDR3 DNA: TGTGCCAGCAGGGGTCTTCGGGGGGCCTCTGGAAACACCATATATTTT; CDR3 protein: CASRGLRGASGNTIYF
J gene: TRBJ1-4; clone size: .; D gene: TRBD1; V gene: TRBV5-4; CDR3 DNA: TGTGCCAGCAGCTTGGACAGGGGGGACGAAAAACTGTTTTTT; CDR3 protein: CASSLDRGDEKLFF